The 17 T cell receptor beta chains listed next were all sequenced from one sample in a study of CXCR3-negative and CXCR3-positive naive CD8 T cells (dated by TCRdb to the late 2010s). Sequencing was carried out with a NextSeq 550. The Human TCR Profiling Kit (MiLaboratory) was used to prepare UMI-labeled 5' RACE TRB cDNA libraries. The reads went through TCRdb reprocessing, and each CDR3 protein sequence gets one entry with no DNA. The table held for this sample gives thousands of distinct CDR3 sequences. The ten largest account for about 2% of the sample. These TCRs are of unknown antigen specificity. Findings and caveats that apply to the study as a whole: TRB CDR3s from CXCR3-positive naive cells showed higher hydrophobicity (lower Kidera factor 4), lower energy, and higher strength and volume indices than CXCR3-negative naive cells.

The sequenced sample consisted of naive CXCR3+ CD8+ T cells from blood. Per the publication, the cell subset or site label means: CD45RO-CCR7+CD27+CD95- naive CD8+ T cells expressing CXCR3 (TNR3+). Every receptor here comes from a human donor in good health. Some clones in this sample may be carry-over from other donors' samples.

J is TRBJ2-1 and V is TRBV19; TCRdb indicates TRBD2, and absent DNA this call remains unverified. Germline assignment: CDR1 LNHDA and CDR2 SQIVND (reference sequence). The CDR3 totals 15 residues. CDR3 protein: CASSVTSGGYNEQFF.

The genes are TRBV10-2 and TRBJ2-1; as DNA is missing, the TRBD2 call by TCRdb cannot be tested. CDR3 length equals 22 residues. Germline V gives CDR1 WSHSY, CDR2 SAAADI. The CDR3: CASTEGRIMGLAGVRTYNEQFF.

This chain uses TRBV5-1 with TRBJ2-5; TCRdb indicates TRBD1, and absent DNA this call remains unverified. Germline V gene sequence: CDR1 SGHRS, CDR2 YFSETQ. This CDR3 is 14 amino acids long. The CDR3 sequence is CASSLYRGQETQYF. Using reference TRBV5-1 and TRBJ2-5 for the parts outside the CDR3, the full variable domain is KAGVTQTPRYLIKTRGQQVTLSCSPISGHRSVSWYQQTPGQGLQFLFEYFSETQRNKGNFPGRFSGRQFSNSRSEMNVSTLELGDSALYLCASSLYRGQETQYFGPGTRLLVL.

V and J are TRBV29-1 and TRBJ2-7; the TCRdb call, TRBD2, lacks DNA for checking. This CDR3 has 13 residues. CDR1 and CDR2 (germline): SQVTM, ANQGSEA. The CDR3 here is CSALAGGSYEQYF.

V usage is TRBV6-6 and J usage is TRBJ2-4; the TRBD1 assignment by TCRdb is unverifiable without DNA. The CDR3 length is 16 residues. Germline CDR1 reads MNHNY; CDR2 reads SVGAGI (reference sequence). CDR3 loop: CASSYSTVLRENIQYF.

This rearrangement joins TRBV5-1 to TRBJ2-3. This CDR3 spans 11 amino acids. From germline, CDR1 is SGHRS and CDR2 YFSETQ. This CDR3 is CASSLRDTQYF. Combining the CDR3 with reference TRBV5-1 and TRBJ2-3 gives the whole variable domain KAGVTQTPRYLIKTRGQQVTLSCSPISGHRSVSWYQQTPGQGLQFLFEYFSETQRNKGNFPGRFSGRQFSNSRSEMNVSTLELGDSALYLCASSLRDTQYFGPGTRLTVL.

The J gene is TRBJ1-2, the V gene TRBV29-1; TCRdb gives TRBD1 as the D gene, but with no DNA this cannot be confirmed. This CDR3 is 11 amino acids long. The germline CDR1 and CDR2 sequences are SQVTM and ANQGSEA. CDR3 sequence: CSVETDSSYTF. Full variable domain (outside the CDR3, taken from reference TRBV29-1 and TRBJ1-2): SAVISQKPSRDICQRGTSLTIQCQVDSQVTMMFWYRQQPGQSLTLIATANQGSEATYESGFVIDKFPISRPNLTFSTLTVSNMSPEDSSIYLCSVETDSSYTFGSGTRLTVV.

The genes are TRBV10-2 and TRBJ2-1; TCRdb picks TRBD2, but there is no DNA to check that call. Germline V lookup: CDR1 WSHSY, CDR2 SAAADI. The CDR3 is 17 residues long. The CDR3 sequence is CASSETPSVSSYNEQFF.

The chain carries TRBV19 and TRBJ2-3; TCRdb selects TRBD1, and the lack of DNA leaves this call unchecked. Germline V gene sequence: CDR1 LNHDA, CDR2 SQIVND (reference sequence). CDR3 length: 14 amino acids. The chain's CDR3 is CASSMTGSTDTQYF.

CDR3 loop: CSVSHPGGGNGYTF. This sequence joins TRBV29-1 and TRBJ1-2; TCRdb calls TRBD1, which cannot be checked without DNA. The CDR3 runs 14 residues. Germline loops: CDR1 SQVTM, CDR2 ANQGSEA.

This sequence joins TRBV13 and TRBJ2-2; the TCRdb D gene call, TRBD2, has no DNA to confirm it. Germline assignment: CDR1 PRHDT and CDR2 FYEKMQ (reference sequence). The CDR3 spans 17 residues. CDR3 loop: CASSSSYGGLNTGELFF.

The chain has TRBV6-2 or TRBV6-3 and TRBJ2-1; TCRdb's D call, TRBD1, is unchecked because there is no DNA. The germline gives CDR1 MNHEY, CDR2 SVGEGT. There are 14 residues in the CDR3. CDR3 residues: CASSYYSLGGEQFF.

The J gene is TRBJ1-5, the V gene TRBV19; no DNA is available, so the TRBD1 call from TCRdb remains unchecked. The CDR3 loop spans 17 amino acids. Per germline, CDR1 LNHDA and CDR2 SQIVND (reference sequence). The CDR3 loop is CASSPDPPRDSNQPQHF. Full variable domain (rest looked up from reference TRBV19 and TRBJ1-5): DGGITQSPKYLFRKEGQNVTLSCEQNLNHDAMYWYRQDPGQGLRLIYYSQIVNDFQKGDIAEGYSVSREKKESFPLTVTSAQKNPTAFYLCASSPDPPRDSNQPQHFGDGTRLSIL.

The CDR3: CASSGGVLGTEAFF. This sequence joins TRBV5-1 and TRBJ1-1. There are 14 residues in the CDR3. In germline, CDR1 is SGHRS, CDR2 YFSETQ.

This clonotype shows up as medium-sized by frequency. The V and J genes are TRBV3-1 and TRBJ1-4; the TCRdb call, TRBD1, lacks DNA for checking. The length of the CDR3 is 16 residues. Germline V gene lookup returns CDR1 LGHDT and CDR2 YNNKEL (reference sequence). CDR3 sequence reads: CASSQDLPGTNEKLFF.

V gene TRBV12-3 or TRBV12-4 combines with J gene TRBJ2-1; TCRdb returns TRBD2, unconfirmable since there is no DNA. This CDR3 spans 19 amino acids. CDR3 loop: CASSLAREAGGPGVNEQFF.

This clonotype is identified as medium-sized from frequency. The V call is TRBV7-9, the J call TRBJ2-5; TCRdb's D call, TRBD1, is unchecked because there is no DNA. The CDR3 is made up of 13 amino acids. Germline loops: CDR1 SEHNR, CDR2 FQNEAQ (reference sequence). This CDR3 reads CASSPGTEGTQYF. The variable domain in full, with the rest retrieved from reference TRBV7-9 and TRBJ2-5, is DTGVSQNPRHKITKRGQNVTFRCDPISEHNRLYWYRQTLGQGPEFLTYFQNEAQLEKSRLLSDRFSAERPKGSFSTLEIQRTEQGDSAMYLCASSPGTEGTQYFGPGTRLLVL.